The clone carrying this TCR beta chain was recorded once. Its antigen is as yet unknown. The V gene lost 1 base and the J gene lost 5 bases, with 17 bases spanning the gap. Germline V gene data show CDR1 as SQVTM and CDR2 as ANQGSEA. The CDR3 extends over 15 amino acids. This sample is part of a study of T-cell memory formation after mild COVID-19. On the study more broadly: Each donor largely had its own TCR clusters.

Broader study findings: While clones contracting from day 15 to 85 were balanced between CD4 and CD8, later expanders leaned CD4+. A subset of responding clones appeared in pre-infection memory, suggesting cross-reactive memory joined.

After 5'RACE with constant-segment primers, TCR alpha and TCR beta cDNA libraries carrying sample barcodes and UMIs were obtained. MiXCR, run by TCRdb on the 5' RACE reads, gives a single entry per CDR3 protein. The sample lists fewer than 700,000 distinct CDR3 sequences; roughly 17% were seen once. This receptor was identified in an adult woman who had mild COVID-19 (a few samples of this study predate the infection). Cell type and time point are not known. V is TRBV29-1 and J is TRBJ1-1; D not resolved. The specimen sequenced was PBMCs or a T cell subset sorted from them (not recorded which). The CDR3: CSVEVPLTTGTEAFF. The DNA of the CDR3 is TGCAGCGTTGAAGTCCCCTTGACCACGGGAACTGAAGCTTTCTTT.